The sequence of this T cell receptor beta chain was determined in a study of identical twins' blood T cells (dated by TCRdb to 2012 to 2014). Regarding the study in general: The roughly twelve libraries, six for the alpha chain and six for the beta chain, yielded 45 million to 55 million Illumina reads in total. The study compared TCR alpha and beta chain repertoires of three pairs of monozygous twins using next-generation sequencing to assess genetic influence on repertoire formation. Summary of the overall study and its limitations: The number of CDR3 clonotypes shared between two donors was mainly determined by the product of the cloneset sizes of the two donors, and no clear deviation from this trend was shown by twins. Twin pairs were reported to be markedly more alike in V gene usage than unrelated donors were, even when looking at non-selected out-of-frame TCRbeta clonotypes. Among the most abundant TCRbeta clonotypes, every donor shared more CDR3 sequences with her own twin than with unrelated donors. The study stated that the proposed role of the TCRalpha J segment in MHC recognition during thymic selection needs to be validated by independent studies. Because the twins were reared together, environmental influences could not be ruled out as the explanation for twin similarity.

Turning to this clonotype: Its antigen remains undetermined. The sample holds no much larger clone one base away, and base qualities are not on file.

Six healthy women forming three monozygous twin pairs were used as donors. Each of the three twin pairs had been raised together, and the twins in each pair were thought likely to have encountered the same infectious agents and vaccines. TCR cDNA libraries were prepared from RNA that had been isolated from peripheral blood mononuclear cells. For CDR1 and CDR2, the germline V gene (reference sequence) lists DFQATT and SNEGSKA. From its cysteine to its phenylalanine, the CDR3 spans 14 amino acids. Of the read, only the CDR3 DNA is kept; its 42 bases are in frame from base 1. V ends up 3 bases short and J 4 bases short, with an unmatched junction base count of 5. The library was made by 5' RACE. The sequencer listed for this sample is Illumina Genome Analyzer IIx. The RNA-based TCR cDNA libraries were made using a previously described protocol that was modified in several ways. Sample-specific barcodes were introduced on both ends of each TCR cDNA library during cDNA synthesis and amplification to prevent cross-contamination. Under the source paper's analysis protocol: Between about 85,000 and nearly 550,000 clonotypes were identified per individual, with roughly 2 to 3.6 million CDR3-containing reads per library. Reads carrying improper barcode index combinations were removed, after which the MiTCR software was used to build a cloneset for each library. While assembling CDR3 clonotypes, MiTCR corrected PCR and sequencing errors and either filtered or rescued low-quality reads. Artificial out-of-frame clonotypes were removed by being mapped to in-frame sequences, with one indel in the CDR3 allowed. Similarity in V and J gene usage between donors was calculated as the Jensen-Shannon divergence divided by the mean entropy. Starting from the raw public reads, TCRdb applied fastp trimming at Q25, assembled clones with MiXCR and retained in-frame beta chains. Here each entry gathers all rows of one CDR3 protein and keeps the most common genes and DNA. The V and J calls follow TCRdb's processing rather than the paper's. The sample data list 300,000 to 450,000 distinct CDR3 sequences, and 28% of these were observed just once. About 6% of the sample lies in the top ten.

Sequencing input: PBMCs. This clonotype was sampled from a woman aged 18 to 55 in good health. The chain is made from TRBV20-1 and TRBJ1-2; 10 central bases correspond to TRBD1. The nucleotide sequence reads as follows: TGCAGTGCTAGGGGACAGGGGTTTCGCTATGGCTACACCTTC. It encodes CSARGQGFRYGYTF.